These T cell receptor beta chains were read from a single sample in a study of blood T cell repertoires in COVID-19. Assay used: immunoSEQ multiplex PCR; TCRdb lists only in-frame clones, some missing. Among around 110,000 clones listed, approximately 88% were seen once. The sequenced sample was peripheral blood. All receptors come from a human donor in a cohort sampled during active COVID-19. Both conserved end residues are part of each CDR3.

cdr3_aa: CASSEQGYGYTF; j_call: TRBJ1-2; v_call: TRBV6-1
cdr3_aa: CASSEASLTSGSSEQFF; j_call: TRBJ2-1; v_call: TRBV2
cdr3_aa: CASSGGSSNQPQHF; j_call: TRBJ1-5; v_call: TRBV7-2
cdr3_aa: CASRRGTGELFF; j_call: TRBJ2-2; v_call: TRBV2
cdr3_aa: CASGLDGQGRTTF; j_call: TRBJ1-2; v_call: TRBV12-5
cdr3_aa: CASSLDRGGQYF; j_call: TRBJ2-7; v_call: TRBV7-2
cdr3_aa: CASSLGSLQPQHF; j_call: TRBJ1-5; v_call: TRBV7-2
cdr3_aa: CASSFNREETQYF; j_call: TRBJ2-5; v_call: TRBV11-2
cdr3_aa: CASSLVGADEKLFF; j_call: TRBJ1-4; v_call: TRBV7-9
cdr3_aa: CASSMLGGEVETQYF; j_call: TRBJ2-5; v_call: TRBV19
cdr3_aa: CASSTLGGNQPQHF; j_call: TRBJ1-5; v_call: TRBV28
cdr3_aa: CANSLTGTSGINEQFF; j_call: TRBJ2-1; v_call: TRBV21-1
cdr3_aa: CASSPQGAPYEQYF; j_call: TRBJ2-7; v_call: TRBV5-5
cdr3_aa: CASSRPGTVNEKLFF; j_call: TRBJ1-4; v_call: TRBV4-3
cdr3_aa: CASSPGTSGSDTYEQYF; j_call: TRBJ2-7; v_call: TRBV7-2
cdr3_aa: CASSLAQDFYEQYF; j_call: TRBJ2-7; v_call: TRBV5-1
cdr3_aa: CASSQGVGQGSYEQYF; j_call: TRBJ2-7; v_call: TRBV4-3
cdr3_aa: CASSTRDRAYEQYF; j_call: TRBJ2-7; v_call: TRBV7-9
cdr3_aa: CASSARQGGNTEAFF; j_call: TRBJ1-1; v_call: TRBV9
cdr3_aa: CASSAGTGTGGAETQYF; j_call: TRBJ2-5; v_call: TRBV19
cdr3_aa: CASSLARYNSPLHF; j_call: TRBJ1-6; v_call: TRBV5-1
cdr3_aa: CASSTGAGVDGYTF; j_call: TRBJ1-2; v_call: TRBV9
cdr3_aa: CASSQVIVWTPAYNEQFF; j_call: TRBJ2-1; v_call: TRBV4-1
cdr3_aa: CASSLMDSNMNEQFF; j_call: TRBJ2-1; v_call: TRBV5-1
cdr3_aa: CASNGGLARTDTQYF; j_call: TRBJ2-3; v_call: TRBV2
cdr3_aa: CASSQAGEGGQFF; j_call: TRBJ2-1; v_call: TRBV3-1/TRBV3-2
cdr3_aa: CASSPPRVSSHPNEQFF; j_call: TRBJ2-1; v_call: TRBV18
cdr3_aa: CASGLAGGRADTQYF; j_call: TRBJ2-3; v_call: TRBV6-5
cdr3_aa: CASNAGLGNTIYF; j_call: TRBJ1-3; v_call: TRBV2
cdr3_aa: CASSLSPGGGGTEAFF; j_call: TRBJ1-1; v_call: TRBV11-2
cdr3_aa: CASSTQGKGEQFF; j_call: TRBJ2-1; v_call: TRBV7-9
cdr3_aa: CASSYSGTGSSYNEQFF; j_call: TRBJ2-1; v_call: TRBV4-1
cdr3_aa: CASIHIPTGDHGYTF; j_call: TRBJ1-2; v_call: TRBV7-9
cdr3_aa: CASSKTGENTEAFF; j_call: TRBJ1-1; v_call: TRBV19
cdr3_aa: CASSSCNYGYTF; j_call: TRBJ1-2; v_call: TRBV21-1
cdr3_aa: CASRGQGRNQPQHF; j_call: TRBJ1-5; v_call: TRBV6-5
cdr3_aa: CASSYPRLAGDTDTQYF; j_call: TRBJ2-3; v_call: TRBV6-2/TRBV6-3
cdr3_aa: CATQAAEASETQYF; j_call: TRBJ2-5; v_call: TRBV19
cdr3_aa: CATSDTRLANIQFF; j_call: TRBJ2-1; v_call: TRBV24-1
cdr3_aa: CASSLGGLAGDTGELFF; j_call: TRBJ2-2; v_call: TRBV11-2
cdr3_aa: CASREQGQGHYEQYF; j_call: TRBJ2-7; v_call: TRBV19
cdr3_aa: CASSILISDNEQFF; j_call: TRBJ2-1; v_call: TRBV19
cdr3_aa: CASSPRTGSSYNSPLHF; j_call: TRBJ1-6; v_call: TRBV19
cdr3_aa: CASRGLGGGNTGELFF; j_call: TRBJ2-2; v_call: TRBV4-2
cdr3_aa: CASSVRDRSYGYTF; j_call: TRBJ1-2; v_call: TRBV11-2
cdr3_aa: CASSPRQGTGELFF; j_call: TRBJ2-2; v_call: TRBV18
cdr3_aa: CATSDLTLADNEQFF; j_call: TRBJ2-1; v_call: TRBV24-1
cdr3_aa: CASSPGGAGVYEQFF; j_call: TRBJ2-1; v_call: TRBV5-4
cdr3_aa: CASSFSGPSTDTQYF; j_call: TRBJ2-3; v_call: TRBV7-9
cdr3_aa: CAISDLDRVDYTF; j_call: TRBJ1-2; v_call: TRBV10-3
cdr3_aa: CASSLLQGNTEAFF; j_call: TRBJ1-1; v_call: TRBV5-8
cdr3_aa: CASSSGSLISHGYTF; j_call: TRBJ1-2; v_call: TRBV5-4
cdr3_aa: CASSPMHRETQYF; j_call: TRBJ2-5; v_call: TRBV28
cdr3_aa: CASSPAGGNYGYTF; j_call: TRBJ1-2; v_call: TRBV9
cdr3_aa: CASSDGTGRQETQYF; j_call: TRBJ2-5; v_call: TRBV5-1
cdr3_aa: CASGQGSVSGGEQFF; j_call: TRBJ2-1; v_call: TRBV12-5
cdr3_aa: CASSSNQGASYNEQFF; j_call: TRBJ2-1; v_call: TRBV7-2
cdr3_aa: CASSRVYEQYF; j_call: TRBJ2-7; v_call: TRBV28
cdr3_aa: CATSERGQGFTDTQYF; j_call: TRBJ2-3; v_call: TRBV24-1
cdr3_aa: CASSPRTGGGQPQHF; j_call: TRBJ1-5; v_call: TRBV2